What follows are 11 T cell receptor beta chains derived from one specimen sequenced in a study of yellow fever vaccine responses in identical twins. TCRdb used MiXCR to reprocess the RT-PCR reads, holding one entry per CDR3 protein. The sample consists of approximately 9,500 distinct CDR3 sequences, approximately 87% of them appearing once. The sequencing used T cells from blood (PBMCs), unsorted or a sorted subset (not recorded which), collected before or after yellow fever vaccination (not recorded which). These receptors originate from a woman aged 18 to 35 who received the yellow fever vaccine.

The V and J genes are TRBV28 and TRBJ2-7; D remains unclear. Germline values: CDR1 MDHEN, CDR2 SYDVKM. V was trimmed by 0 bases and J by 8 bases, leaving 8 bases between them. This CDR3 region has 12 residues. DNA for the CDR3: TGTGCCAGCAGTTTATGGACGGATCAGCAGTACTTC. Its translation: CASSLWTDQQYF.

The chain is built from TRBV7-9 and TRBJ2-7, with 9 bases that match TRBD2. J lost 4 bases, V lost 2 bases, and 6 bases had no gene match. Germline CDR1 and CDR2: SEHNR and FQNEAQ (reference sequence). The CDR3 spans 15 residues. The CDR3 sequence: CASSLRASGEYEQYF. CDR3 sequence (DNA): TGTGCCAGCAGCTTAAGGGCTAGCGGGGAGTACGAGCAGTACTTC.

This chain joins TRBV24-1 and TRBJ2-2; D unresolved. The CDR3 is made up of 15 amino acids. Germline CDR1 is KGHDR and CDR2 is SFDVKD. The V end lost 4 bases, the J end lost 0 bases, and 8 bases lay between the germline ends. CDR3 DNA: TGTGCCACCAGTGAATCCATTCCGAACACCGGGGAGCTGTTTTTT. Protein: CATSESIPNTGELFF.

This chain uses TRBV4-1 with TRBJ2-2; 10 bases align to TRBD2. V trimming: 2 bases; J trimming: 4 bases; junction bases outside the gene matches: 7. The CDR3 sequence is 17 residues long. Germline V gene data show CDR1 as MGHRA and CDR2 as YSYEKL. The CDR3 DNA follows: TGCGCCAGCAGCCAATCAGGACTAGCGGCAGCCACCGGGGAGCTGTTTTTT. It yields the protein CASSQSGLAAATGELFF.

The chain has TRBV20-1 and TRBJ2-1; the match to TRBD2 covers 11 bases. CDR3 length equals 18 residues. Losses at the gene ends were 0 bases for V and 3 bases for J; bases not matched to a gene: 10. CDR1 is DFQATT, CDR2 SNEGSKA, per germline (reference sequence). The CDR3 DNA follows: TGCAGTGCTAGAGATCCCCGCTTCCTAGCGGGGGGCTACAATGAGCAGTTCTTC. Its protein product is CSARDPRFLAGGYNEQFF.

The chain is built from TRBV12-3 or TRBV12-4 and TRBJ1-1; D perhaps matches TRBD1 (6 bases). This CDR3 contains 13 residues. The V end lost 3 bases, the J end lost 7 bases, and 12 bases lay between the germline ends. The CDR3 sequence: CASSFWGPSEAFF. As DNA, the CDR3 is TGTGCCAGCAGTTTTTGGGGGCCCAGTGAAGCTTTCTTT.

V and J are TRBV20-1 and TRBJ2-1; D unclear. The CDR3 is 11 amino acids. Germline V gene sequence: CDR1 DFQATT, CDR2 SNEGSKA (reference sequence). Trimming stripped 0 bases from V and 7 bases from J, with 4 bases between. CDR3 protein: CSAREVNEQFF. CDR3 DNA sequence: TGCAGTGCTAGAGAAGTGAATGAGCAGTTCTTC.

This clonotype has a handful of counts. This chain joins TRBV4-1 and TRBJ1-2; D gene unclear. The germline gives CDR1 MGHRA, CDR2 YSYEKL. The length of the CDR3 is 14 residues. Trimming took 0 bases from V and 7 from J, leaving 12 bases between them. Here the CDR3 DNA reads TGCGCCAGCAGCCAAGATTCGGGGATTTTTGGCTACACCTTC. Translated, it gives CASSQDSGIFGYTF.

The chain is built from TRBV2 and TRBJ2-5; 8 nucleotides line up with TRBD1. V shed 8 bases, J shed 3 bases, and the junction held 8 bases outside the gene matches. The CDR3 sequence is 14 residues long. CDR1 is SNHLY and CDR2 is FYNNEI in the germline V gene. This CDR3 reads CASQDRAFKETQYF. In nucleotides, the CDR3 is TGTGCCAGCCAGGACAGGGCTTTTAAAGAGACCCAGTACTTC. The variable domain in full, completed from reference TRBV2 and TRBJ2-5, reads EPEVTQTPSHQVTQMGQEVILRCVPISNHLYFYWYRQILGQKVEFLVSFYNNEISEKSEIFDDQFSVERPDGSNFTLKIRSTKLEDSAMYFCASQDRAFKETQYFGPGTRLLVL.

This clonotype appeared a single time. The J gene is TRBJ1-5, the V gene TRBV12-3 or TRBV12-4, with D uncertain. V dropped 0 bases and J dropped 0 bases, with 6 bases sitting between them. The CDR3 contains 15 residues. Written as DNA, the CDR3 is TGTGCCAGCAGTTTAGCCCAGTATAGCAATCAGCCCCAGCATTTT. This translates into CASSLAQYSNQPQHF.

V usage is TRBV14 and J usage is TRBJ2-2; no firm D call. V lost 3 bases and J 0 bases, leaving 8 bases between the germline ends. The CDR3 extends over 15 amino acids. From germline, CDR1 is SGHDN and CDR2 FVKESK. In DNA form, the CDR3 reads TGTGCCAGCAGCCACAGCCTCGCGAACACCGGGGAGCTGTTTTTT. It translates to CASSHSLANTGELFF. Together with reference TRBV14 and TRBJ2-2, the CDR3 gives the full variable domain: EAGVTQFPSHSVIEKGQTVTLRCDPISGHDNLYWYRRVMGKEIKFLLHFVKESKQDESGMPNNRFLAERTGGTYSTLKVQPAELEDSGVYFCASSHSLANTGELFFGEGSRLTVL.